The sequence of this T cell receptor (beta chain) was determined in a study of T cell clones after liver transplantation. Study background: Subjects received no induction therapy and standard immunosuppression until randomization at 12-24 months post-transplant. Samples came pre-transplant, pre-randomization before withdrawal, and post-randomization after withdrawal ended.

Profiling relied on immunoSEQ multiplex PCR, and the TCRdb table lists in-frame clones only, not all of them. Of about 58,000 clones listed, 70% were seen once; the top ten hold over 2.5%. Regarding this clone: Its specificity is not known.

The CDR3 loop spans 13 amino acids. Per the germline V gene, CDR1 is SNHLY and CDR2 is FYNNEI. Trimming cost V 4 bases and J 7 bases; bases outside gene matches: 3. General observations from the study: Low donor cell numbers restricted donor-reactive repertoire measurement in two subjects. A significant post-transplant drop in circulating graft-donor-reactive CD4 TCRbeta sequences occurred in most of the 8 subjects.

The sequencing used CD4+ T cells from blood, collected at the approximately 16-month timepoint. This receptor was obtained from a human patient who received a liver transplant. Some T cells may be provided by the graft donor. The rearrangement uses TRBV2 and TRBJ1-2; the match to TRBD1 covers 10 bases. The CDR3 reads CASSGDRGPGYTF. Here the CDR3 DNA reads TGTGCCAGCAGTGGCGACAGGGGGCCTGGCTACACCTTC.